One and the same sample provided the 8 T cell receptor beta chains below, sequenced in a study of regulatory T cells in long-lasting Graves disease. Time point meaning: newly diagnosed GD, antithyroid drugs for less than 3 months. RNA extracted from PBMCs served as the sequencing template. Building the TCR beta libraries relied on iRepertoire HTBI primers, and CDR3 regions underwent Arm-PCR. TCRdb re-called the multiplex PCR reads through MiXCR, storing one row per CDR3 protein. The table has 400,000 to 500,000 distinct CDR3 sequences, about 17% seen once. The same data also contributed to another study, on T cells in Graves' hyperthyroidism and ophthalmopathy.

This sample comprised peripheral blood mononuclear cells (PBMCs), obtained at new diagnosis, from a patient treated with antithyroid drugs. These receptors came from a woman in her late teens or twenties with Graves disease.

CDR3 residues: CASSFGVDSNQPQHF. CDR3 nucleotide sequence: TGTGCCAGCAGTTTCGGGGTGGATAGCAATCAGCCCCAGCATTTT. V is TRBV6-2 or TRBV6-3 and J is TRBJ1-5, with D unresolved. Germline V gene data show CDR1 as MNHEY and CDR2 as SVGEGT. The V gene lost 4 bases and the J gene lost 0 bases, with 10 bases spanning the gap. The CDR3 runs 15 residues.

The sample holds many counts of this clonotype. V usage is TRBV9 and J usage is TRBJ2-2; TRBD2 matches at 14 bases. V shed 2 bases and J 4 bases; nucleotides not matched to a gene: 4. This CDR3 is built from 17 residues. Germline V gene lookup returns CDR1 SGDLS and CDR2 YYNGEE. This CDR3 is CASSVRTSGRTTGELFF. The DNA of the CDR3 is TGTGCCAGCAGCGTGCGGACTAGCGGGAGGACCACCGGGGAGCTGTTTTTT.

V usage is TRBV19 and J usage is TRBJ2-3; 12 bases match TRBD1. Per germline, CDR1 LNHDA and CDR2 SQIVND (reference sequence). V lost 4 bases to trimming and J lost 9 bases; unmatched junction nucleotides: 11. CDR3 length: 16 residues. CDR3 coding DNA: TGTGCCAGTAGTAGCCCGCGGGACAGGGGGCAAGAAACGCAGTATTTT. Encoded protein: CASSSPRDRGQETQYF. The full variable domain, completed using reference TRBV19 and TRBJ2-3, is DGGITQSPKYLFRKEGQNVTLSCEQNLNHDAMYWYRQDPGQGLRLIYYSQIVNDFQKGDIAEGYSVSREKKESFPLTVTSAQKNPTAFYLCASSSPRDRGQETQYFGPGTRLTVL.

This clonotype was found a few times. The CDR3 sequence: CAWRKAGTLGQPQHF. The CDR3 region has the DNA TGTGCCTGGAGAAAGGCCGGGACGCTGGGGCAGCCCCAGCATTTT. V is TRBV30 and J is TRBJ1-5; D may be TRBD1 (5 bases). Trimming left V 3 bases short and J 7 bases short, with 19 bases between. Per germline, CDR1 GTSNPN and CDR2 SVGIG (reference sequence). The CDR3 consists of 15 residues.

The chain combines TRBV28 with TRBJ2-1, with D perhaps assigned TRBD1 or TRBD2 (6 bases each). V was clipped by 6 bases and J by 8 bases, with 11 bases between them. Germline CDR1 and CDR2: MDHEN and SYDVKM. The CDR3 is 12 amino acids. Here the CDR3 reads CASSVGGYEQFF. The CDR3 coding sequence is TGTGCCAGCAGCGTAGGGGGGTATGAGCAGTTCTTC.

With regard to this clonotype: Being one base from a much bigger clone, this may be a read error. This chain links TRBV7-9 with TRBJ2-7; TRBD2 matches at 8 bases. CDR1 SEHNR and CDR2 FQNEAQ come from the germline V gene (reference sequence). The CDR3 contains 18 residues. The V gene end was trimmed by 0 bases and the J gene end by 2 bases; junction bases not matched to a gene: 12. CDR3 nucleotide sequence: TGTGCCAGCAGCTTAGCCCAGTCACTAGCGGATAGCCCCTACGAGCAGTACTTC. This codes for CASSLAQSLADSPYEQYF.

There are many counts of this clonotype. This rearrangement joins TRBV11-2 to TRBJ2-2; no clear D gene. The CDR3 has 11 residues. With 11 bases removed from V and 7 bases from J, the gap between germline ends came to 11 bases. Germline CDR1 and CDR2: SGHAT and FQNNGV. This CDR3 is CAVRFGGELFF. CDR3 DNA: TGTGCCGTCAGATTCGGCGGGGAGCTGTTTTTT.

This clonotype was counted between two and nine times. The chain couples TRBV29-1 to TRBJ2-1, with 15 nucleotides matching TRBD2. Germline CDR1 reads SQVTM; CDR2 reads ANQGSEA. This CDR3 has 16 residues. With 6 bases clipped from V and 7 bases from J, the junction kept 10 bases outside the gene matches. CDR3 nucleotides: TGCAGCGTAGTAGGGACTAGCGGGAGGATGTCAAATGAGCAGTTCTTC. It codes for CSVVGTSGRMSNEQFF.